In its sample, the clone carrying this T cell receptor (beta chain) was seen once. Germline trimming cut 6 bases from V and 3 bases from J; bases unmatched to any gene: 7. The germline V gene encodes CDR1 SQVTM and CDR2 ANQGSEA. This CDR3 has 13 amino acids. Cell sorting on a FACSAria was used to separate CD4+ and CD8+ T cells from the PBMCs. RNA was extracted and reverse transcribed into cDNA as the sequencing template. TCRdb keeps only in-frame clones here, not all; method: immunoSEQ multiplex PCR. This table holds over 200,000 clones, 57% found once. The sample comes from a study of CD8+ T cells in alopecia areata. On the study more broadly: Among treated patients, oral tofacitinib was administered at 5 to 10 mg twice daily. Tofacitinib ran 6 to 18 months, followed by 6 months off drug.

The sample consisted of CD4+ T cells sorted from blood, taken at week 0. The receptor's source is a human donor with alopecia areata. This chain joins TRBV29-1 and TRBJ2-7; 8 bases map to TRBD2. The CDR3 DNA sequence: TGCAGCGTCGACGCCGGGACTAGCTACGAGCAGTACTTC. It codes for CSVDAGTSYEQYF.